The entry below gives a single T cell receptor (beta chain) sequence along with its context. This sample stems from a study of blood T cell repertoires in COVID-19. Study processing details: Estimates of nucleated cell counts were drawn from the amplification of reference gene primers. Some clones are missing from TCRdb's copy, which holds only in-frame ones; the method was immunoSEQ multiplex PCR. That table furnishes V, J and clone size, whereas the DNA furnished D and trimming. This sample has tens of thousands of clones, with 80% found just once. Germline V CDR1 and CDR2: PRHDT, FYEKMQ (reference sequence). The V segment lost 3 bases and the J segment 6 bases; nucleotides outside the gene matches: 11. This CDR3 spans 16 amino acids.

The material sequenced was peripheral blood. The sequence came from a woman aged 80 or over with acute or convalescent COVID-19. The chain combines TRBV13 with TRBJ1-2; 9 nucleotides match TRBD1. The CDR3 sequence: CASSLAPGQGNDGYTF. The CDR3 DNA sequence: TGTGCCAGCAGCTTGGCCCCGGGACAGGGCAACGATGGCTACACCTTC.